The 13 T cell receptor beta chains below come from one sample, sequenced in a study of T cells in lung cancer brain metastases. Clones were read by immunoSEQ multiplex PCR, and TCRdb kept only the in-frame ones, dropping some. The table has about 5,000 clones, 85% to 90% seen once. The sequencing sample was made of tumor tissue from a brain metastasis. The source of these receptors is a woman in her 50s with non-small cell lung cancer that had spread to the brain.

The gene calls are TRBV6-1 and TRBJ1-1; TRBD1 might be the D (5 bases). With 2 bases removed from V and 0 bases from J, the gap between germline ends came to 10 bases. This CDR3 comprises 15 residues. From germline, CDR1 is MNHNS and CDR2 SASEGT. CDR3 amino acids: CASSELRGLNTEAFF. For the CDR3, the DNA is TGTGCCAGCAGTGAATTGAGGGGTCTGAACACTGAAGCTTTCTTT.

The chain combines TRBV6-5 with TRBJ2-7; D is unresolved. Germline V CDR1 and CDR2: MNHEY, SVGAGI. V was pared by 7 bases and J by 0 bases, with 10 bases between. The CDR3 length is 13 residues. The CDR3 loop is CASKIGFSYEQYF. In nucleotides, the CDR3 is TGTGCCAGCAAAATAGGTTTCTCCTACGAGCAGTACTTC.

This sequence joins TRBV5-1 and TRBJ2-3; 9 bases are shared with TRBD1. Germline values: CDR1 SGHRS, CDR2 YFSETQ. The V and J ends lost 4 bases and 6 bases, in that order; junction bases with no gene match: 6. This CDR3 is built from 14 residues. In DNA, the CDR3 is TGCGCCAGCAGCGCGGACAGGGGAGGCGATACGCAGTATTTT. Amino acids: CASSADRGGDTQYF.

In its sample, this clone was seen once. A junction boundary mismatches the germline segment, possibly from a read error. The V gene is TRBV28, the J gene TRBJ1-2; D gene ambiguous. Germline lookup yields CDR1 MDHEN and CDR2 SYDVKM. The CDR3 runs to 11 residues. For the CDR3, the DNA is TGTGCTAGCAGGCTGAACTATGGCTACACCTTC. It translates to CASRLNYGYTF.

This clone came up once. The V gene is TRBV7-2, the J gene TRBJ2-1; D not certain. V was shortened by 1 base and J by 9 bases, with 13 bases between the two germline ends. Germline CDR1 is SGHTA and CDR2 is FQGNSA. This CDR3 contains 14 residues. CDR3 coding DNA: TGTGCCAGCAGCTTAGAACTCAGAGGCGCTGAGCAGTTCTTC. This translates into CASSLELRGAEQFF.

J is TRBJ2-7 and V is TRBV5-6, with 9 nucleotides matching TRBD1. V gave up 5 bases and J gave up 3 bases; unmatched junction bases: 6. This CDR3 is 14 amino acids long. CDR1 is SGHDT, CDR2 YYEEEE, per germline. Here the CDR3 DNA reads TGTGCCAGCAGTTCTTGGGACAGGGTCTACGAGCAGTACTTC. It yields the protein CASSSWDRVYEQYF.

The CDR3 nucleotides are TGTGCCAGTCGCCGGGACAGGGCCCACGAGCAGTACTTC. It encodes CASRRDRAHEQYF. The genes are TRBV6-5 and TRBJ2-7; 9 bases fit TRBD1. V gave up 9 bases and J gave up 5 bases; unmatched junction bases: 8. The CDR3 has 13 residues. Germline V gene lookup returns CDR1 MNHEY and CDR2 SVGAGI.

The chain recombines TRBV7-2 with TRBJ1-4; D is uncertain. Per germline, CDR1 SGHTA and CDR2 FQGNSA. This CDR3 contains 13 residues. The V end was cut by 2 bases, the J end by 8 bases, with 9 bases between. Here the CDR3 DNA reads TGTGCCAGCAGCTTATTTCTCTTCGAAAAACTGTTTTTT. It codes for CASSLFLFEKLFF.

The chain carries TRBV28 and TRBJ2-2, with D perhaps matching TRBD2 (6 bases). V lost 2 bases, J lost 5 bases, and 12 bases lay in between. The CDR3 covers 15 residues. Germline assignment: CDR1 MDHEN and CDR2 SYDVKM. The CDR3 sequence: CASSLVILATGELFF. DNA for the CDR3: TGTGCCAGCAGTTTAGTAATACTAGCTACCGGGGAGCTGTTTTTT.

This chain uses TRBV5-1 with TRBJ2-1, with TRBD1 matching 7 bases. Germline V gene lookup returns CDR1 SGHRS and CDR2 YFSETQ. V was pared by 10 bases and J by 0 bases, with 10 bases of the junction left unmatched. CDR3 length equals 15 residues. The CDR3 coding sequence is TGCGCCTTCTATTTCCGGGACAGCTCCTACAATGAGCAGTTCTTC. It specifies CAFYFRDSSYNEQFF.

A single count supports this clone. The chain combines TRBV7-9 with TRBJ2-1, with TRBD2 matching over 9 bases. Germline CDR1 reads SEHNR; CDR2 reads FQNEAQ (reference sequence). J lost 7 bases, V lost 3 bases, and 7 bases had no gene match. The CDR3 consists of 15 residues. This chain's CDR3 is CASSFAGGLSNEQFF. CDR3 DNA: TGTGCCAGCAGCTTCGCGGGAGGGCTGAGTAATGAGCAGTTCTTC. The complete variable domain, with remaining parts taken from reference TRBV7-9 and TRBJ2-1, reads DTGVSQNPRHKITKRGQNVTFRCDPISEHNRLYWYRQTLGQGPEFLTYFQNEAQLEKSRLLSDRFSAERPKGSFSTLEIQRTEQGDSAMYLCASSFAGGLSNEQFFGPGTRLTVL.

The V and J genes are TRBV14 and TRBJ1-2; D possibly corresponds to TRBD1 (5 bases). Germline loops: CDR1 SGHDN, CDR2 FVKESK. V lost 1 base and J 8 bases, leaving 14 bases between the germline ends. The CDR3 is 14 amino acids. CDR3: CASSQVAGKGGYTF. As DNA, the CDR3 is TGTGCCAGCAGCCAAGTAGCAGGGAAAGGCGGCTACACCTTC.

The genes are TRBV5-1 and TRBJ1-4; possibly TRBD1 for D (5 bases). Germline V gene data show CDR1 as SGHRS and CDR2 as YFSETQ. The CDR3 is 15 residues long. Trimming shortened V by 1 base and J by 7 bases, and 14 bases separated the two germline ends. CDR3 sequence reads: CASSLSGDSGEKLFF. For the CDR3, the DNA is TGCGCCAGCAGCTTGTCGGGGGACTCGGGTGAAAAACTGTTTTTT.